This TCR beta chain was captured in a study of cytomegalovirus exposure and HLA in healthy donors. The donors were members of the validation cohort comprising about 130 subjects, separate from the approximately 630-subject first cohort. Some clones are missing from TCRdb's copy, which holds only in-frame ones; the method was immunoSEQ multiplex PCR. The repertoire holds more than 90,000 clones, with 75% to 90% as singletons. Of note for this clone: The antigen is undetermined.

Findings of the study overall: Some TCR beta chains (roughly 150 of them) were listed as cytomegalovirus-associated. First-cohort TCR clusters tended to co-occur in the 120 or so validation repertoires, a later analysis found. Three chains linked to CMV were shown in vitro to be specific for CMV antigens.

There are 15 residues in the CDR3. Per the germline V gene, CDR1 is LGHNA and CDR2 is YNFKEQ. Trimming pared 0 bases from V and 4 bases from J, leaving 9 bases between. Material for sequencing was PBMCs. The chain has TRBV4-2 and TRBJ2-2; D is perhaps TRBD1 (6 bases). This clonotype was obtained from a man aged 18 to 30 in good health and CMV-seropositive. The CDR3 nucleotides read TGTGCCAGCAGCCAAGAGGACAGCTTCACCGGGGAGCTGTTTTTT. The encoded protein is CASSQEDSFTGELFF.